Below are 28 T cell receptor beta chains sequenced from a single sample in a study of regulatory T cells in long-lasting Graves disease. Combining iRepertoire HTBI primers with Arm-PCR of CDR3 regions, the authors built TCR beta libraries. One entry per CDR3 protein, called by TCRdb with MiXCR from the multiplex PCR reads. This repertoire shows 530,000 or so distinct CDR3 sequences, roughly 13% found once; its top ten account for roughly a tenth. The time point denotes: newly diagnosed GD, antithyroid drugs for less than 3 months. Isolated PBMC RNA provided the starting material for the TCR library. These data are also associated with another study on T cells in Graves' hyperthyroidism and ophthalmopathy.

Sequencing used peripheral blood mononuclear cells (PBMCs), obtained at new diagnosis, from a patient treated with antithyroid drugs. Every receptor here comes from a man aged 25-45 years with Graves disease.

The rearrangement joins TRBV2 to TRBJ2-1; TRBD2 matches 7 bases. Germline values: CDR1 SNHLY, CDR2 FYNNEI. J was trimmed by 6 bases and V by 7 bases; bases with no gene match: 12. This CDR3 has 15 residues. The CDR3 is CASTLREGNVNEQFF. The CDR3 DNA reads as TGTGCCAGCACATTGAGGGAGGGCAATGTCAATGAGCAGTTCTTC.

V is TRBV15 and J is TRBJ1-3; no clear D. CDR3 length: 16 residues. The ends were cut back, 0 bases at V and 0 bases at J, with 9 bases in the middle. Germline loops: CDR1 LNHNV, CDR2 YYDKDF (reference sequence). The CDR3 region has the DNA TGTGCCACCAGCAGAGATGGCCTCGACTCTGGAAACACCATATATTTT. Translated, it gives CATSRDGLDSGNTIYF. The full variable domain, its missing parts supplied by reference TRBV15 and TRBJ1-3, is DAMVIQNPRYQVTQFGKPVTLSCSQTLNHNVMYWYQQKSSQAPKLLFHYYDKDFNNEADTPDNFQSRRPNTSFCFLDIRSPGLGDTAMYLCATSRDGLDSGNTIYFGEGSWLTVV.

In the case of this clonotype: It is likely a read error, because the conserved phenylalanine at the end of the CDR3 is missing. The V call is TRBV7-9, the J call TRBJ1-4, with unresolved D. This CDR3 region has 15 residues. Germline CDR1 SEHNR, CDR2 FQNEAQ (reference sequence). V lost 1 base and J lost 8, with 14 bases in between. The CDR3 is CASSLDKSLREKLFL. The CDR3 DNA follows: TGTGCCAGCAGCTTAGATAAAAGTCTGAGGGAAAAACTGTTTTTA.

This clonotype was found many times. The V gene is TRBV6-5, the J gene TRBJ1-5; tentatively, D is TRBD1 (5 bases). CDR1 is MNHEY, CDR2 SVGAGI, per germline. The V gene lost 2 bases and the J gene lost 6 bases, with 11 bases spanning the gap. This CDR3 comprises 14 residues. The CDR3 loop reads CASSYRGRGQPQHF. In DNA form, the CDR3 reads TGTGCCAGCAGTTACCGCGGAAGGGGTCAGCCCCAGCATTTT.

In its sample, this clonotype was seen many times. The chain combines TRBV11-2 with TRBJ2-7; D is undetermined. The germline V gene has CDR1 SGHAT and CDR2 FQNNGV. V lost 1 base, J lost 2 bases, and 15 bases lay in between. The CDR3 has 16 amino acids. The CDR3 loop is CASSLVEGRIPYEQYF. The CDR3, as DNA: TGTGCCAGCAGCTTAGTAGAAGGCAGGATCCCCTACGAGCAGTACTTC.

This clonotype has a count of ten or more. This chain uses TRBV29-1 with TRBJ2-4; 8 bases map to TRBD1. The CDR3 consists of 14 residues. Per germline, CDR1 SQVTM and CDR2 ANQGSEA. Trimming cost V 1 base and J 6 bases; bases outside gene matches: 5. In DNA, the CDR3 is TGCAGCGTTGAAGTTGGCGACAGGGGAAACATTCAGTACTTC. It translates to CSVEVGDRGNIQYF.

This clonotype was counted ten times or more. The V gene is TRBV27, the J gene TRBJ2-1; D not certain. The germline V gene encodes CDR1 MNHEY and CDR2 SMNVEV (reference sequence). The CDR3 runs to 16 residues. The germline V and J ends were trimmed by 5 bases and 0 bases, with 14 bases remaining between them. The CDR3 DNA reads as TGTGCCAGCAGTCCCCGAGCTGTAAGCTCCTACAATGAGCAGTTCTTC. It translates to CASSPRAVSSYNEQFF.

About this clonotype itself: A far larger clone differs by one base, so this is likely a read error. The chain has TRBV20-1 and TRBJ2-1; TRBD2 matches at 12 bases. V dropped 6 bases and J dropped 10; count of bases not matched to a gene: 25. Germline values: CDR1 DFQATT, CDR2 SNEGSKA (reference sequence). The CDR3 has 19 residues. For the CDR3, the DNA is TGCAGTGCCTTGACACTAGCGGGAGGCCCGCGCCATCTTACGTTCGAGCAGTTCTTC. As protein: CSALTLAGGPRHLTFEQFF.

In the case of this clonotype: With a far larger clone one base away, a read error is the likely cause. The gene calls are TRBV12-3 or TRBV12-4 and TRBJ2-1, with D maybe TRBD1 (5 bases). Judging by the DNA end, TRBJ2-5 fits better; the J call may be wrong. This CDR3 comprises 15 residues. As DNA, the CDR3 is TGTGCCAGCAGTTTAGTCTACAGGACCCAAGAGGCCCAGTACTTC. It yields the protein CASSLVYRTQEAQYF.

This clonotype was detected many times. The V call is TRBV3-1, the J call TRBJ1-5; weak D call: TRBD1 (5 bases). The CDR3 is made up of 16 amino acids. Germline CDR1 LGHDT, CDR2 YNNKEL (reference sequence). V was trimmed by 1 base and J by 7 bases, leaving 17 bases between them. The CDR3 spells CASSQVYRGHIQPQHF. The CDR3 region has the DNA TGTGCCAGCAGCCAAGTTTATAGGGGCCACATCCAGCCCCAGCATTTT.

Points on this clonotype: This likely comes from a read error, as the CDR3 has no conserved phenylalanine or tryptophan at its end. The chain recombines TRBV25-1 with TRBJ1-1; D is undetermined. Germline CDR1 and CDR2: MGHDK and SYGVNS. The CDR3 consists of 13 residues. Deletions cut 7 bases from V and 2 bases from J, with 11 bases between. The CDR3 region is CASTQEGNTEAFL. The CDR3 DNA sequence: TGTGCCAGCACCCAGGAGGGAAACACTGAAGCTTTCCTT.

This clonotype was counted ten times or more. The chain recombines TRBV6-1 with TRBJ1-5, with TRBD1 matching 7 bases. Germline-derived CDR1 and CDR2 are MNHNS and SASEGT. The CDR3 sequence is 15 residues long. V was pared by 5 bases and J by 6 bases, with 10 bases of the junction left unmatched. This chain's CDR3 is CASSRNRGPSQPQHF. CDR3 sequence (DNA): TGTGCCAGCAGTCGCAACAGGGGACCAAGTCAGCCCCAGCATTTT.

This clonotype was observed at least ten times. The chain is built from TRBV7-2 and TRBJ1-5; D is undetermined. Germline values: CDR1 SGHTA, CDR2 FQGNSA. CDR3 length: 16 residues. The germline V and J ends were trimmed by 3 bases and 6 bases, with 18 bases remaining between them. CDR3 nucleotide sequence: TGTGCCAGCAGCTTTCCATCAGTTGGTGGGTCTCAGCCCCAGCATTTT. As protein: CASSFPSVGGSQPQHF.

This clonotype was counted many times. The CDR3, as DNA: TGTGCCACCTCAGTCCCTACGGTAGCTAACTATGGCTACACCTTC. Its protein product is CATSVPTVANYGYTF. J is TRBJ1-2 and V is TRBV6-1; D is undetermined. CDR1 and CDR2 from the germline V gene are MNHNS and SASEGT. V dropped 10 bases and J dropped 0 bases, with 18 bases sitting between them. The length of the CDR3 is 15 residues.

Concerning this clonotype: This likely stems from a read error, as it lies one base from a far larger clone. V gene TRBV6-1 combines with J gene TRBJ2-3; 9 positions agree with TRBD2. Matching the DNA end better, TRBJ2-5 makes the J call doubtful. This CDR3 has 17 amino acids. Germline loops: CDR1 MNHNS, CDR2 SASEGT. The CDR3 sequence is CASSEALIAGVREAQYF. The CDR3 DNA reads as TGTGCCAGCAGTGAAGCGCTGATAGCGGGAGTCAGGGAGGCCCAGTACTTC.

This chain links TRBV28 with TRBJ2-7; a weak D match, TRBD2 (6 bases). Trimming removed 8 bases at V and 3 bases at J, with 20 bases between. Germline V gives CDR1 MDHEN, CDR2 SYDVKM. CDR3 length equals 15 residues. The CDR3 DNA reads TGTGCCAGCTTAAAAAGAGGGCTGGGGGGCTACGAGCAGTACTTC. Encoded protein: CASLKRGLGGYEQYF.

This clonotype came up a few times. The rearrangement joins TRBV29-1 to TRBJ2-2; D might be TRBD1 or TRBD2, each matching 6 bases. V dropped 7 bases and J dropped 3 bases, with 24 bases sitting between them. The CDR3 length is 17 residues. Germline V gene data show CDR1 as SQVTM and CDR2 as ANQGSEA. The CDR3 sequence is CSAARDVGGPDTGELFF. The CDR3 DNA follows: TGCAGCGCCGCTCGAGACGTTGGGGGGCCCGACACCGGGGAGCTGTTTTTT.

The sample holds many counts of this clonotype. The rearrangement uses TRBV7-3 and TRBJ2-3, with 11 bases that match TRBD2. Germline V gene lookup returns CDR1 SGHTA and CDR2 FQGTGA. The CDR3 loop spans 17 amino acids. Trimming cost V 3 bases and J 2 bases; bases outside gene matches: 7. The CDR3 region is CASSFGTSGTFTDTQYF. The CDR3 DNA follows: TGTGCCAGCAGCTTCGGGACTAGCGGAACTTTCACAGATACGCAGTATTTT.

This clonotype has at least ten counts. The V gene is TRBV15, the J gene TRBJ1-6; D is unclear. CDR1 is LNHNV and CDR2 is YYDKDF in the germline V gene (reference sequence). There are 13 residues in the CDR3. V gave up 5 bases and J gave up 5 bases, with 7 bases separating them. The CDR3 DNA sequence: TGTGCCACCAGCGCGTCAGATAATTCACCCCTCCACTTT. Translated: CATSASDNSPLHF.

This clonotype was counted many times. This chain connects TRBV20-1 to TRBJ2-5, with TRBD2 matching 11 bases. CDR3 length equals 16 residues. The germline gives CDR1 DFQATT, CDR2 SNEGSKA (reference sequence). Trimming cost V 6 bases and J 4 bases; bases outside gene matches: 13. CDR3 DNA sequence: TGCAGTGCCCCCCCACTAGCGGGAGTAGGAGTAGAGACCCAGTACTTC. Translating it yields CSAPPLAGVGVETQYF.

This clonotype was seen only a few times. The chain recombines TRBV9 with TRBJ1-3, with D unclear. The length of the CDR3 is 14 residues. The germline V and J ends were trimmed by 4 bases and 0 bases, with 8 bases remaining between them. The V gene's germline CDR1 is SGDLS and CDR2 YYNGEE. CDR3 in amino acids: CASSQRTSGNTIYF. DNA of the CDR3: TGTGCCAGCAGCCAAAGGACCTCTGGAAACACCATATATTTT. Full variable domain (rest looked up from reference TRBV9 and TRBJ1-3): DSGVTQTPKHLITATGQRVTLRCSPRSGDLSVYWYQQSLDQGLQFLIQYYNGEERAKGNILERFSAQQFPDLHSELNLSSLELGDSALYFCASSQRTSGNTIYFGEGSWLTVV.

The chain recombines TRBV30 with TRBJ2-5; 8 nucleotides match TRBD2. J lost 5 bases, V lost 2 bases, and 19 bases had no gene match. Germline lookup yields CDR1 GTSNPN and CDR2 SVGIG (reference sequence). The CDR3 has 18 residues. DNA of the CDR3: TGTGCCTGGAGTTCCCGCCGCGGCGGGAGGATGTGGGGGGAGACCCAGTACTTC. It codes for CAWSSRRGGRMWGETQYF.

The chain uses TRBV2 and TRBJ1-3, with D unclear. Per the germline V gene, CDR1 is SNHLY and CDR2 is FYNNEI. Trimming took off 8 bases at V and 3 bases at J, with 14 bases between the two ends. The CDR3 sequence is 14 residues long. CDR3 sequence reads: CASHTGSGGNTIYF. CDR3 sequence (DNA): TGTGCCAGCCATACGGGCTCAGGTGGAAACACCATATATTTT.

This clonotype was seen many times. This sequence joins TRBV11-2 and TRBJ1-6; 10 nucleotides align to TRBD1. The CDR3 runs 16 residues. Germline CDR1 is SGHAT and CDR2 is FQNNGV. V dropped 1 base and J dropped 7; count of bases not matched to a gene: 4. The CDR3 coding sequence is TGTGCCAGCAGCTTAGGGACAGGGGGTCTAAATTCACCCCTCCACTTT. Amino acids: CASSLGTGGLNSPLHF.

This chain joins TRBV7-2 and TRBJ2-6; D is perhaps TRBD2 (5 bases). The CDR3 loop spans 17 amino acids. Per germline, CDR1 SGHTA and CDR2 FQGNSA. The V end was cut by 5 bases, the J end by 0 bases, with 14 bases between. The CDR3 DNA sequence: TGTGCCAGCAGCCCTCTCGCGGGTTCCTCTGGGGCCAACGTCCTGACTTTC. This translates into CASSPLAGSSGANVLTF.

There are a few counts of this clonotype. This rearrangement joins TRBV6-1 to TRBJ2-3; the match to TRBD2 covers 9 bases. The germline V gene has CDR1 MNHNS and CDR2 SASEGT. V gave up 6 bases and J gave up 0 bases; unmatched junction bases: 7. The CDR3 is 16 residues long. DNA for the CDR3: TGTGCCAGCAGAATACTAGCGGGCGTTAGCACAGATACGCAGTATTTT. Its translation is CASRILAGVSTDTQYF.

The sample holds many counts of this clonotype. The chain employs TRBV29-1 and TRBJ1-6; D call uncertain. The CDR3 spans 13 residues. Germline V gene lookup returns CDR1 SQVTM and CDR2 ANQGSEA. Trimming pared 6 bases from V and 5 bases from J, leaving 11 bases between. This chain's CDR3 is CSVGAGNNSPLHF. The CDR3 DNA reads TGCAGCGTCGGCGCGGGTAATAATTCACCCCTCCACTTT. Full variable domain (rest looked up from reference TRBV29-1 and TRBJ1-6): SAVISQKPSRDICQRGTSLTIQCQVDSQVTMMFWYRQQPGQSLTLIATANQGSEATYESGFVIDKFPISRPNLTFSTLTVSNMSPEDSSIYLCSVGAGNNSPLHFGNGTRLTVT.

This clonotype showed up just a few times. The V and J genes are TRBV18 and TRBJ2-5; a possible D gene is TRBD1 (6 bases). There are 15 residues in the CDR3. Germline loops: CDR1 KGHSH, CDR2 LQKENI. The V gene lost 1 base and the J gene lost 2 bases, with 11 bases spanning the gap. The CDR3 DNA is TGTGCCAGCTCACCACAGGAGAGGGGGCAAGAGACCCAGTACTTC. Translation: CASSPQERGQETQYF.